This T cell receptor beta chain was identified in a study of patients and donors after allogeneic stem cell transplantation (dated by TCRdb to about 2020). Libraries came from RT-PCR. Data came from a NextSeq 550. TCRdb reprocessed the public reads (quality trimming at Q25 with fastp, clone calling with MiXCR) and kept in-frame beta chains. Identical CDR3 protein sequences are pooled into one entry, listed with their most common genes and DNA. The sample has approximately 200,000 distinct CDR3 sequences on record, roughly 38% of them singletons. The top ten hold roughly 10% of the sample. Remarks on this clonotype: Its cognate antigen has yet to be identified. Nothing much larger sits one base from this clone, and base qualities are not available.

There are 13 amino acids in the CDR3, from cysteine to phenylalanine inclusive. Of all the DNA, just the CDR3 is kept, 39 bases in frame from base 1. Taken from the germline V gene, the CDR1 and CDR2 loops are ENHRY and SYGVKD. The germline V and J ends show losses of 10 bases and 7 bases respectively, and no gene match explains 9 bases of the junction. The V gene is TRBV10-3 and the J gene is TRBJ2-7; the junction holds 11 bases that match TRBD1. The origin of this receptor is a human donor who was either an allogeneic HSCT recipient or a stem cell or donor lymphocyte infusion donor (not recorded which). It is not recorded whose cells these are; they may come from a transplant donor. The material sequenced was blood, either unsorted or a sorted T cell fraction (not recorded which). The CDR3 here reads CATRGQGAGEQYF. The bases are TGTGCCACAAGAGGACAGGGGGCGGGGGAGCAGTACTTC.